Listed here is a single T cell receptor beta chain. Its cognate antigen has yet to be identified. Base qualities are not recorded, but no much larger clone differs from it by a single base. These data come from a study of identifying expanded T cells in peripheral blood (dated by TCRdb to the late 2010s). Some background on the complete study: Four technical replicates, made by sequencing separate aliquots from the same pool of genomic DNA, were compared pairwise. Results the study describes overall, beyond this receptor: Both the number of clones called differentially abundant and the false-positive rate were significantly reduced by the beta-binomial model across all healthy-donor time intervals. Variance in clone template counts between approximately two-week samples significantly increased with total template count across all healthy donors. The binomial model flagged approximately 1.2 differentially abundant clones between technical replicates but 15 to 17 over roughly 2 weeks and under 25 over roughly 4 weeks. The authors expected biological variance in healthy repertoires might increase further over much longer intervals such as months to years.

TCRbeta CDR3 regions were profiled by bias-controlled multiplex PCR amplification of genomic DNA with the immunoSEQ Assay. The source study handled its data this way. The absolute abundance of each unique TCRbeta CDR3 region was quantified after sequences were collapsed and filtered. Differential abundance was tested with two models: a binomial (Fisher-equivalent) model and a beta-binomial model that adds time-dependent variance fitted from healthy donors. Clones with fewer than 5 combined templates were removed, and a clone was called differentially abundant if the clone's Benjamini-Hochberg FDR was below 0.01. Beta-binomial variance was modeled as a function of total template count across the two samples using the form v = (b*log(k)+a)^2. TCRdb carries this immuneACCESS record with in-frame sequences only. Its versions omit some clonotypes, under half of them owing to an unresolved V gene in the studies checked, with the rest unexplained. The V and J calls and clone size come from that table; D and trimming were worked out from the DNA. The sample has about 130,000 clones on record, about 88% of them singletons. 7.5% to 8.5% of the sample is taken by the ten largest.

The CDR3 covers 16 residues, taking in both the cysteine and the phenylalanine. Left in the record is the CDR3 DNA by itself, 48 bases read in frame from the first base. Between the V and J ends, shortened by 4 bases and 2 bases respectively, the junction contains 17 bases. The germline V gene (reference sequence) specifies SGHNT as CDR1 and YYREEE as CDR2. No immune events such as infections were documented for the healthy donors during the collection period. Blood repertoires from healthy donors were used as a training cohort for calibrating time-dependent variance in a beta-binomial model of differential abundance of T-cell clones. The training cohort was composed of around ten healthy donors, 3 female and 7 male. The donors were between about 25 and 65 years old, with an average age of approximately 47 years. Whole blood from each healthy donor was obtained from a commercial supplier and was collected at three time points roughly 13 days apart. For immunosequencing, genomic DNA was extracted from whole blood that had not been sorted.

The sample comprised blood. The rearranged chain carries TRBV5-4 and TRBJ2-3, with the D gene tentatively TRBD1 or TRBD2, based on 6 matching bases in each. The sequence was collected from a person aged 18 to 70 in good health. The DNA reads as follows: TGTGCCAGCAGCCCCGAGGCGCGGGACACCACAGATACGCAGTATTTT. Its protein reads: CASSPEARDTTDTQYF.